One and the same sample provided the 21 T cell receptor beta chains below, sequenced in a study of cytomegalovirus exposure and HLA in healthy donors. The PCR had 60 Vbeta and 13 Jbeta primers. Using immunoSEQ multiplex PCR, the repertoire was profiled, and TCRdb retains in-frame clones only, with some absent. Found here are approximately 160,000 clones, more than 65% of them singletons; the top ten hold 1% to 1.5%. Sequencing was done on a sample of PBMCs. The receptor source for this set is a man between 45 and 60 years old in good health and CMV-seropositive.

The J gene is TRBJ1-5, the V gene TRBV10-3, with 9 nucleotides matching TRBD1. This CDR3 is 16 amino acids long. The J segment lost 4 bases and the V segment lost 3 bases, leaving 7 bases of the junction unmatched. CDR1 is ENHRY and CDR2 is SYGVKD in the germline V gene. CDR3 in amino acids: CAISDPGQGGNQPQHF. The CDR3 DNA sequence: TGTGCCATCAGTGACCCGGGACAGGGAGGGAATCAGCCCCAGCATTTT.

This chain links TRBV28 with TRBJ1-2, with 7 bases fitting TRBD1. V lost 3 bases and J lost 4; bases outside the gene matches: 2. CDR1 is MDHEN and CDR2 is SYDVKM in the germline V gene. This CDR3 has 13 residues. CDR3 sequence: CASSLTGSYGYTF. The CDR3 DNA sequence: TGTGCCAGCAGTTTGACAGGGTCCTATGGCTACACCTTC.

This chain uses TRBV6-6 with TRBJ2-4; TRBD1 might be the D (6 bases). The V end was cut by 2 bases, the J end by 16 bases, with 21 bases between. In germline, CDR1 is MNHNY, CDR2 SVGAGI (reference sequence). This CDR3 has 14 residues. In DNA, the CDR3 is TGTGCCAGCAGTTACACTACGGGACATGGATTTCGATACTTC. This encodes CASSYTTGHGFRYF.

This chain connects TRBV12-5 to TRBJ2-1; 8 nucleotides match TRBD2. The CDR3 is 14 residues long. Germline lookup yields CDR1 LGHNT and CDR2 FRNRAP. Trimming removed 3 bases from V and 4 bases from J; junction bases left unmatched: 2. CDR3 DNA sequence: TGTGCTAGTGGTTTCACGGGGGGGTACAATGAGCAGTTCTTC. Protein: CASGFTGGYNEQFF.

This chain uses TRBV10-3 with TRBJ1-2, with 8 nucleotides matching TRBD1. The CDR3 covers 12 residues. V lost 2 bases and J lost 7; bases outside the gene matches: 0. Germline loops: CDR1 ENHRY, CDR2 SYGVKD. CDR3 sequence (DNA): TGTGCCATCAGTGAGCAGGGGGCTGGCTACACCTTC. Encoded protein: CAISEQGAGYTF.

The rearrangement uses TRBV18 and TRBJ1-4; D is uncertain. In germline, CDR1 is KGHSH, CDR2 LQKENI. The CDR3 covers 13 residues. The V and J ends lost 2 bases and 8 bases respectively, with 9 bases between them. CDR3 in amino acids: CASSPGRGEKLFF. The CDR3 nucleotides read TGTGCCAGCTCACCAGGGAGAGGGGAAAAACTGTTTTTT.

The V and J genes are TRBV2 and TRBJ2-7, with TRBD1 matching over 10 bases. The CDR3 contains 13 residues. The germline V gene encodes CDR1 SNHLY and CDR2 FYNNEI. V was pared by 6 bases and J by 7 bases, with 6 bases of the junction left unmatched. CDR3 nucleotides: TGTGCCAGCAGCGGACAGGGGGTAGGGGAGCAGTACTTC. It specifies CASSGQGVGEQYF.

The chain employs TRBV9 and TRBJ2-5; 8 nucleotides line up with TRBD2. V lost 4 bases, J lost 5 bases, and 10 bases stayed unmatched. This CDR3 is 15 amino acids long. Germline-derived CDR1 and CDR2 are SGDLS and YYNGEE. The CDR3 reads CASSPGQREWETQYF. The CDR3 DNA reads TGTGCCAGCAGCCCCGGACAGCGGGAGTGGGAGACCCAGTACTTC.

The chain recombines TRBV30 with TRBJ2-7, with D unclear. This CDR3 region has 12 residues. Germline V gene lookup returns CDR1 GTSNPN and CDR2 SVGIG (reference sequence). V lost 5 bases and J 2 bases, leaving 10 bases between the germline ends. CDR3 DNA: TGTGCCTGGTGTCTACAGCCCTACGAGCAGTACTTC. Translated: CAWCLQPYEQYF.

CDR3 in DNA: TGCGCCAGCAGCTTGGGCCTTACTACGAACAATGAGCAGTTCTTC. This translates into CASSLGLTTNNEQFF. The chain joins TRBV5-1 to TRBJ2-1; D is uncertain. The V end lost 0 bases, the J end lost 5 bases, and 12 bases lay between the germline ends. CDR1 is SGHRS, CDR2 YFSETQ, per germline. This CDR3 contains 15 residues.

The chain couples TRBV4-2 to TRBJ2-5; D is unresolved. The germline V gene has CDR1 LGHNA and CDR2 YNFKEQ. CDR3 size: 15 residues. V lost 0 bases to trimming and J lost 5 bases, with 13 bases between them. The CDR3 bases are TGTGCCAGCAGCCAAGAAGGCCGCTCAGGTGAGACCCAGTACTTC. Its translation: CASSQEGRSGETQYF.

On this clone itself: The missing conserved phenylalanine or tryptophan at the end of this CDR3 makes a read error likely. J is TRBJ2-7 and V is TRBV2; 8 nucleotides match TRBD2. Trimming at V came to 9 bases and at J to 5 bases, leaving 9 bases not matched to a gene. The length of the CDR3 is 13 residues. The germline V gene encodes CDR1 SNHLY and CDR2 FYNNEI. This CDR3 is CASGGTRLNEQYL. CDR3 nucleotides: TGTGCCAGTGGAGGGACTAGACTCAACGAGCAGTACCTC.

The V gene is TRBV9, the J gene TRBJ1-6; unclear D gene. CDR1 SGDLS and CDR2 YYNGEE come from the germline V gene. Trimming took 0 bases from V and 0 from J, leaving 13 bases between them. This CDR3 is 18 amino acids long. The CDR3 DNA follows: TGTGCCAGCAGCGTAGACTTGCGGCGGAGCTCCTATAATTCACCCCTCCACTTT. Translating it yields CASSVDLRRSSYNSPLHF.

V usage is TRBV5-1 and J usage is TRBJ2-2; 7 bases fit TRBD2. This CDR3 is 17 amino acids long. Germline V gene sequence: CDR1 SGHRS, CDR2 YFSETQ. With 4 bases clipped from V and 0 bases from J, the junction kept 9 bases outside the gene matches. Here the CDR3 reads CASSAAGLAANTGELFF. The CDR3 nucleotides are TGCGCCAGCAGCGCCGCGGGGCTAGCGGCGAACACCGGGGAGCTGTTTTTT.

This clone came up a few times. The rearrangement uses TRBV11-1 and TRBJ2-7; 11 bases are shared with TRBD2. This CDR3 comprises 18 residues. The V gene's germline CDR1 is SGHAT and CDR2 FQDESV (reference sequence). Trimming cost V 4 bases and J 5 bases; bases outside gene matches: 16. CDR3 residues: CASSSLAASLAGGDEQYF. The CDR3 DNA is TGTGCCAGCAGCTCCTTAGCCGCGAGTCTAGCGGGAGGAGACGAGCAGTACTTC. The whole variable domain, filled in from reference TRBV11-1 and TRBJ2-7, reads EAEVAQSPRYKITEKSQAVAFWCDPISGHATLYWYRQILGQGPELLVQFQDESVVDDSQLPKDRFSAERLKGVDSTLKIQPAELGDSAMYLCASSSLAASLAGGDEQYFGPGTRLTVT.

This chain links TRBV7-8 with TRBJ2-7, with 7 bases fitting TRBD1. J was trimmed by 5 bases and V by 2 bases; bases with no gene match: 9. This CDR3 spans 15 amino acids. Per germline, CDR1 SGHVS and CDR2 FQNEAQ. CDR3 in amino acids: CASSLFADRINEQYF. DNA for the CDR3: TGTGCCAGCAGCTTATTTGCGGACAGGATCAACGAGCAGTACTTC. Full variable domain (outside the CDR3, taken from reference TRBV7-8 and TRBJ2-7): GAGVSQSPRYKVAKRGQDVALRCDPISGHVSLFWYQQALGQGPEFLTYFQNEAQLDKSGLPSDRFFAERPEGSVSTLKIQRTQQEDSAVYLCASSLFADRINEQYFGPGTRLTVT.

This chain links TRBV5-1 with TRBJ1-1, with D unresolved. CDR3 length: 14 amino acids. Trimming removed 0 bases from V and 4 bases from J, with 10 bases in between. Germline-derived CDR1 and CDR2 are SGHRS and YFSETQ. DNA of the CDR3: TGCGCCAGCAGCTTGGGAGGAGATGGCACTGAAGCTTTCTTT. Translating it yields CASSLGGDGTEAFF.

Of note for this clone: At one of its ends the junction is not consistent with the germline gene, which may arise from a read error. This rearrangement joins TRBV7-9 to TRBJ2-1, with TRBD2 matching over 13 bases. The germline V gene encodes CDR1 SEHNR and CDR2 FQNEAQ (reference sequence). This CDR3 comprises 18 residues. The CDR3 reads CSSSYSGTSGEGYNEQFF. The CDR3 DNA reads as TGTTCCAGCAGTTATTCCGGGACTAGCGGGGAGGGTTACAATGAGCAGTTCTTC.

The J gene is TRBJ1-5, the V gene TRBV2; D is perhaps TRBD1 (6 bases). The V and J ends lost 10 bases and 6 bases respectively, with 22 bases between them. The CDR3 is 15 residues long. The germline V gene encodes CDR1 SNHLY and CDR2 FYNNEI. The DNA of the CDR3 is TGTGCCACCCGGCCCCTTCCGGGGGGCGGTCAGCCCCAGCATTTT. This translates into CATRPLPGGGQPQHF. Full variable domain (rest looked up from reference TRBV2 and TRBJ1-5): EPEVTQTPSHQVTQMGQEVILRCVPISNHLYFYWYRQILGQKVEFLVSFYNNEISEKSEIFDDQFSVERPDGSNFTLKIRSTKLEDSAMYFCATRPLPGGGQPQHFGDGTRLSIL.

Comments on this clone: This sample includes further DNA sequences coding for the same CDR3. The CDR3 loop is CASSTGGNYEQYF. CDR3 in DNA: TGTGCCAGCAGTACGGGTGGAAACTACGAGCAGTACTTC. The gene calls are TRBV6-6 and TRBJ2-7; D is unresolved. Per germline, CDR1 MNHNY and CDR2 SVGAGI (reference sequence). The CDR3 runs to 13 residues. V shed 5 bases and J shed 3 bases, with 11 bases lying between them.

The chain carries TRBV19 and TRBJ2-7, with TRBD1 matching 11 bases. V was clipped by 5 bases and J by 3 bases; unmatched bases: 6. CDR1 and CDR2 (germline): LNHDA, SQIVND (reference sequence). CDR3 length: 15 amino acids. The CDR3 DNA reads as TGTGCCAGTAGTGCCGGACAGGGGGCCATCTACGAGCAGTACTTC. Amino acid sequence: CASSAGQGAIYEQYF.